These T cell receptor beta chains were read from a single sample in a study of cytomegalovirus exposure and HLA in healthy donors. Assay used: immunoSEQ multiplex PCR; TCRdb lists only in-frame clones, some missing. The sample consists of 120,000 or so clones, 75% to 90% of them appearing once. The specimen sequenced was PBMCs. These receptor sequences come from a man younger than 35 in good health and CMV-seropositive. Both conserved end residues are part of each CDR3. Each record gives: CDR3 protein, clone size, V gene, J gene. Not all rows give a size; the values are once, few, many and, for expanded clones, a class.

CDR3aa: CASSSVLVAGVNEQFF; abundance: .; v_gene: TRBV7-9; j_gene: TRBJ2-1
CDR3aa: CAIQGQGSYEQYF; abundance: .; v_gene: TRBV10-3; j_gene: TRBJ2-7
CDR3aa: CASSQKGQNYGYTF; abundance: .; v_gene: TRBV4-2; j_gene: TRBJ1-2
CDR3aa: CASSEASMAYEQYF; abundance: once; v_gene: TRBV6-1; j_gene: TRBJ2-7
CDR3aa: CASRDRFFGNQPQHF; abundance: .; v_gene: TRBV19; j_gene: TRBJ1-5
CDR3aa: CASSWGLAETQYF; abundance: .; v_gene: TRBV5-1; j_gene: TRBJ2-5
CDR3aa: CASSLGGTGPYEQYF; abundance: once; v_gene: TRBV7-2; j_gene: TRBJ2-7
CDR3aa: CASSDTSGGDTDTQYF; abundance: .; v_gene: TRBV6-4; j_gene: TRBJ2-3
CDR3aa: CASSHPRASFRNQPQHF; abundance: .; v_gene: TRBV28; j_gene: TRBJ1-5
CDR3aa: CASSLNVQGRGYTF; abundance: .; v_gene: TRBV5-4; j_gene: TRBJ1-2
CDR3aa: CASSGGADIVGTEAFF; abundance: .; v_gene: TRBV7-6; j_gene: TRBJ1-1
CDR3aa: CASSPQGSLWEKLFF; abundance: .; v_gene: TRBV7-8; j_gene: TRBJ1-4
CDR3aa: CASGPGTGADTQYF; abundance: few; v_gene: TRBV6-1; j_gene: TRBJ2-3
CDR3aa: CASSPVDSYTEAFF; abundance: .; v_gene: TRBV27; j_gene: TRBJ1-1
CDR3aa: CASSPGRGRNQPQHF; abundance: .; v_gene: TRBV7-6; j_gene: TRBJ1-5
CDR3aa: CASSEDSSYNEQFF; abundance: .; v_gene: TRBV6-5; j_gene: TRBJ2-1
CDR3aa: CASSIARDTSSNQPQHF; abundance: .; v_gene: TRBV19; j_gene: TRBJ1-5
CDR3aa: CASSESGKTTEAFF; abundance: .; v_gene: TRBV6-1; j_gene: TRBJ1-1
CDR3aa: CASSLSEGYEQYF; abundance: .; v_gene: TRBV27; j_gene: TRBJ2-7